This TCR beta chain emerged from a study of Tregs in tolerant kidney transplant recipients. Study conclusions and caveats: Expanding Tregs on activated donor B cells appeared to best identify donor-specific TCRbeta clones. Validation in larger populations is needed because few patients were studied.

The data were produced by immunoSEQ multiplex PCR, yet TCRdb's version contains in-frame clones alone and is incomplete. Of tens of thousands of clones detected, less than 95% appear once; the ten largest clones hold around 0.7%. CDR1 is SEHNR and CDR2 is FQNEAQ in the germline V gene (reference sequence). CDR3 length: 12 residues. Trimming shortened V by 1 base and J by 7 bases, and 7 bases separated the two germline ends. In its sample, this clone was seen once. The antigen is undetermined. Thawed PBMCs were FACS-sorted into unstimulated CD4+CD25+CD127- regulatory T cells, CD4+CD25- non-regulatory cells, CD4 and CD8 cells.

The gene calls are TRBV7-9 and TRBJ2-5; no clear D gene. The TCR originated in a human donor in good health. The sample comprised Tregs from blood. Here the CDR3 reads CASSLVLGTQYF. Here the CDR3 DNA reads TGTGCCAGCAGCTTAGTACTGGGGACCCAGTACTTC.